This TCR beta chain is from a study of cytomegalovirus exposure and HLA in healthy donors. CDR3 length: 15 amino acids. Germline loops: CDR1 SQVTM, CDR2 ANQGSEA. V shed 5 bases and J shed 3 bases, with 16 bases lying between them. Use of 60 Vbeta and 13 Jbeta primers characterized the PCR. Data came from immunoSEQ multiplex PCR; TCRdb stores just in-frame clones and leaves some out. Among 100,000 to 150,000 clones listed, 70% to 85% were seen once. Sequenced material: PBMCs. This sequence was found in a woman aged 50 to 60 in good health and CMV-seronegative. The chain combines TRBV29-1 with TRBJ2-2; TRBD2 might be the D (6 bases). The CDR3 sequence is CSVLTTGSYTGELFF. The CDR3 DNA reads TGCAGCGTTCTTACCACCGGGAGCTACACCGGGGAGCTGTTTTTT.